The rows below give T cell receptor beta chains drawn from one sample of a study of blood T cell repertoires in COVID-19. Measured with immunoSEQ multiplex PCR; TCRdb has only the in-frame clones, and not every one. The top ten hold 0.95% to 1.5% of the sample, which has about 160,000 clones, 70% to 90% seen once. The specimen was peripheral blood. These receptors originate from a man aged 55 to 70 who had recovered from COVID-19. Both conserved end residues are part of each CDR3. Fields, in order: V gene, J gene, CDR3 protein.

>TRBV28|TRBJ2-3
CASSFRDTQYF
>TRBV19|TRBJ2-5
CASTPRHRGRETQYF
>TRBV29-1|TRBJ2-7
CSAGRGPSYEQYF
>TRBV5-6|TRBJ2-1
CASSLGQGVGNEQFF
>TRBV5-1|TRBJ2-1
CASSLGVGGSYNEQFF
>TRBV30|TRBJ1-3
CAWSRQGVGNTIYF
>TRBV6-5|TRBJ1-2
CASRTGQGAAYGYTF
>TRBV29-1|TRBJ2-1
CSVVPSSYNEQFF
>TRBV7-2|TRBJ1-1
CASSLVAGSPGLNTEAFF
>TRBV3-1/TRBV3-2|TRBJ2-1
CASSSSGGYNEQFF
>TRBV5-3|TRBJ1-1
CARSLMDRQNTEAFF
>TRBV29-1|TRBJ1-4
CSVEDRAGGYEKLFF
>TRBV3-1/TRBV3-2|TRBJ2-3
CASSQQLGTGTSQYF
>TRBV30|TRBJ2-3
CAWSTGDPTDTQYF
>TRBV5-6|TRBJ1-5
CASSLAGTGVSSNQPQHF
>TRBV24-1|TRBJ2-5
CATSDRVKQETQYF
>TRBV27|TRBJ1-2
CASREVGRGYNYGYTF
>TRBV5-8|TRBJ1-2
CASSLGAGFDYGYTF
>TRBV7-9|TRBJ1-1
CASTLLYVGGAFF
>TRBV3-1/TRBV3-2|TRBJ1-1
CASSQGGRATEAFF
>TRBV27|TRBJ2-7
CASSLGEGVGYEQYF
>TRBV27|TRBJ1-4
CASKRTGSNEKLFF
>TRBV27|TRBJ2-1
CASKWATGRDEQFF
>TRBV6-1|TRBJ1-2
CASSERGPLNYGYTF
>TRBV3-1/TRBV3-2|TRBJ2-7
CASSQDGASYEQYF
>TRBV11-3|TRBJ2-1
CASSSGTSGEYPHEQFF
>TRBV20-1|TRBJ1-2
CSARGFYGYTF
>TRBV7-2|TRBJ2-6
CASSLVGGAGANVLTF
>TRBV6-5|TRBJ1-2
CASSFGGGCTF
>TRBV9|TRBJ1-2
CASSVIQNYGYTF
>TRBV20-1|TRBJ2-3
CSASRVSYSDTQYF
>TRBV24-1|TRBJ1-1
CATSDMGGKAFF
>TRBV7-2|TRBJ2-4
CASSPGQGLAKNIQYF
>TRBV5-1|TRBJ2-7
CASSLVAQNYEQYF
>TRBV5-8|TRBJ2-7
CASSSSYEQYF
>TRBV7-2|TRBJ1-4
CASSRVAGLGGEKLFF
>TRBV19|TRBJ1-2
CASSWSGTAPNYGYTF
>TRBV30|TRBJ2-7
CAWSVLAGLSYEQYF
>TRBV11-2|TRBJ1-2
CASSLGFRGGGYTF
>TRBV12-3/TRBV12-4|TRBJ2-7
CASSPRQGYEQYF